This T cell receptor (beta chain) originates from a study of T cells after yellow fever vaccination. Broader study findings: A secondary response was less intense yet reached its peak sooner, at day 5 versus 15. The presence of abundant clonotypes contaminating from the bulk population was possible in FACS-sorted repertoires. Subsequent booster samples again held most clones from primary vaccination (96% CD4, about 86% CD8). There was a small share of clonotypes that showed up in both the CD4 and CD8 compartments.

TCRdb re-called the 5' RACE reads with MiXCR, one entry per CDR3 protein. Of just over 250,000 distinct CDR3 sequences in the sample, about 5.2% were seen once. This clonotype appeared many times. The antigen is undetermined. The sample here was CD4+ T cells sorted from PBMCs, taken on the day of the yellow fever booster vaccination. This clonotype was obtained from a man aged 18 to 30 who received the YFV17D yellow fever vaccine.

CDR3 sequence (DNA): TGTGCCAGCAGCTCCCTGGGAGGCCGTGACACTGAAGCTTTCTTT. This encodes CASSSLGGRDTEAFF. The V gene is TRBV12-3 or TRBV12-4, the J gene TRBJ1-1; D call uncertain. This CDR3 has 15 amino acids. V was cut by 6 bases and J by 3 bases, with 17 bases left in between.